This entry lists 21 T cell receptor beta chains sequenced from one sample in a study of T cell changes during pregnancy in multiple sclerosis. Libraries were prepared by immunoSEQ multiplex PCR; TCRdb keeps only in-frame clonotypes and omits some of them. Of tens of thousands of clones listed, around nine tenths were seen once; the top ten hold 0.21%. The sample in question was CD4+ T cells from peripheral blood mononuclear cells, obtained before pregnancy. All receptors derive from a female donor with multiple sclerosis, enrolled in a pregnancy study.

This chain joins TRBV5-6 and TRBJ2-5; TRBD1 is a possible D gene (5 bases). The J call may be wrong; the DNA end is better matched by TRBJ2-7. Germline V CDR1 and CDR2: SGHDT, YYEEEE. CDR3 length equals 14 residues. The CDR3 sequence: CASSSYKGDYEQYF. DNA of the CDR3: TGTGCCAGCAGCTCCTATAAAGGGGACTACGAGCAGTACTTC.

The chain uses TRBV2 and TRBJ1-5, with unresolved D. V shed 5 bases and J shed 4 bases, with 9 bases lying between them. The germline CDR1 and CDR2 sequences are SNHLY and FYNNEI. The CDR3 consists of 13 residues. The CDR3 region has the DNA TGTGCCAGCAGTCTATGGCGGAATCAGCCCCAGCATTTT. This encodes CASSLWRNQPQHF.

The gene calls are TRBV2 and TRBJ2-5, with 7 bases lining up with TRBD2. Germline-derived CDR1 and CDR2 are SNHLY and FYNNEI. V was pared by 7 bases and J by 2 bases, with 7 bases of the junction left unmatched. The CDR3 spans 14 residues. As DNA, the CDR3 is TGTGCCAGCATCAGACTAGCAGAGCAAGAGACCCAGTACTTC. As protein: CASIRLAEQETQYF.

The chain has TRBV27 and TRBJ2-3, with 16 bases that match TRBD2. Trimming cost V 1 base and J 2 bases; bases outside gene matches: 6. This CDR3 is 19 amino acids long. Germline loops: CDR1 MNHEY, CDR2 SMNVEV (reference sequence). CDR3 nucleotides: TGTGCCAGCAGTTTATTTGGGACTAGCGGGAGGGTATCCACAGATACGCAGTATTTT. Protein: CASSLFGTSGRVSTDTQYF.

The genes are TRBV5-1 and TRBJ2-2; possibly TRBD1 for D (6 bases). The germline V and J ends were trimmed by 3 bases and 2 bases, with 11 bases remaining between them. The CDR3 is made up of 15 amino acids. CDR1 is SGHRS and CDR2 is YFSETQ in the germline V gene. CDR3: CASSYRVVNTGELFF. The CDR3 DNA sequence: TGCGCCAGCAGCTACAGGGTTGTTAACACCGGGGAGCTGTTTTTT. Together with reference TRBV5-1 and TRBJ2-2, the CDR3 gives the full variable domain: KAGVTQTPRYLIKTRGQQVTLSCSPISGHRSVSWYQQTPGQGLQFLFEYFSETQRNKGNFPGRFSGRQFSNSRSEMNVSTLELGDSALYLCASSYRVVNTGELFFGEGSRLTVL.

This clone has a handful of counts. The chain has TRBV6-1 and TRBJ1-2; 8 nucleotides match TRBD1. Germline values: CDR1 MNHNS, CDR2 SASEGT. The CDR3 sequence is 13 residues long. Trimming removed 10 bases from V and 7 bases from J; junction bases left unmatched: 11. The CDR3 loop reads CANYVAGGGGYTF. As DNA, the CDR3 is TGTGCCAACTACGTTGCAGGGGGCGGTGGCTACACCTTC.

J is TRBJ2-1 and V is TRBV6-6; D might be TRBD2 (7 bases). The CDR3 consists of 15 residues. V gave up 2 bases and J gave up 2 bases, with 10 bases separating them. In germline, CDR1 is MNHNY, CDR2 SVGAGI (reference sequence). The CDR3 DNA follows: TGTGCCAGCAGTTACAGGGGGGGGGCCTACAATGAGCAGTTCTTC. This sequence encodes CASSYRGGAYNEQFF.

CDR3 sequence (DNA): TGTGCCAGCAGTGAATTCCTAGCGGGGGGGCGTGAGCAGTTCTTC. Its translation: CASSEFLAGGREQFF. The chain recombines TRBV6-1 with TRBJ2-1, with 12 bases identical to TRBD2. Germline loops: CDR1 MNHNS, CDR2 SASEGT. Trimming at V came to 2 bases and at J to 9 bases, leaving 5 bases not matched to a gene. This CDR3 contains 15 residues.

The sample holds one count of this clone. V and J are TRBV6-1 and TRBJ1-5; 9 nucleotides line up with TRBD1. The V and J ends lost 6 bases and 6 bases, in that order; junction bases with no gene match: 6. This CDR3 has 14 residues. Germline assignment: CDR1 MNHNS and CDR2 SASEGT. The CDR3 DNA follows: TGTGCCAGCAGAGGAACAGGGGGCACTCAGCCCCAGCATTTT. Protein: CASRGTGGTQPQHF.

This sequence joins TRBV5-1 and TRBJ1-1; TRBD1 aligns across 7 bases. V shed 4 bases, J shed 8 bases, and the junction held 11 bases outside the gene matches. The CDR3 length is 14 residues. Per germline, CDR1 SGHRS and CDR2 YFSETQ. CDR3 nucleotide sequence: TGCGCCAGCAGCCCTTCCGGGACAGCGACGGAAGCTTTCTTT. Translating it yields CASSPSGTATEAFF.

V usage is TRBV7-9 and J usage is TRBJ2-5; TRBD2 matches at 10 bases. Germline V CDR1 and CDR2: SEHNR, FQNEAQ (reference sequence). V gave up 2 bases and J gave up 4 bases; unmatched junction bases: 1. The CDR3 runs to 14 residues. CDR3 in amino acids: CASSLLAGAETQYF. The CDR3 DNA sequence: TGTGCCAGCAGCTTACTAGCGGGGGCAGAGACCCAGTACTTC.

The gene calls are TRBV19 and TRBJ1-2; 7 bases fit TRBD1. The V gene's germline CDR1 is LNHDA and CDR2 SQIVND (reference sequence). The CDR3 has 15 amino acids. The V segment lost 5 bases and the J segment 4 bases; nucleotides outside the gene matches: 10. The CDR3 loop reads CASSLGQPLLYGYTF. The CDR3 coding sequence is TGTGCCAGTAGTTTGGGACAGCCGCTCCTCTATGGCTACACCTTC.

This sequence joins TRBV2 and TRBJ1-2, with a weak D call TRBD1 (6 bases). Trimming stripped 3 bases from V and 8 bases from J, with 16 bases between. CDR1 and CDR2 (germline): SNHLY, FYNNEI. The CDR3 runs 14 residues. The CDR3 sequence is CASSDGQGLGGYTF. Here the CDR3 DNA reads TGTGCCAGCAGTGACGGGCAGGGGCTGGGAGGCTACACCTTC.

The chain joins TRBV6-1 to TRBJ1-5, with a weak D call TRBD1 (6 bases). CDR1 MNHNS and CDR2 SASEGT come from the germline V gene. The ends were cut back, 7 bases at V and 5 bases at J, with 18 bases in the middle. This CDR3 is built from 15 residues. The CDR3 bases are TGTGCCAGCACCGAGGGGCAGGGGTGGGATCAGCCCCAGCATTTT. Translation: CASTEGQGWDQPQHF.

This chain connects TRBV20-1 to TRBJ1-1; 10 positions match TRBD1. Germline V gene lookup returns CDR1 DFQATT and CDR2 SNEGSKA (reference sequence). J gave up 10 bases and V 6 bases, and 5 bases lay outside the gene matches. This CDR3 has 11 residues. CDR3 sequence: CSARTGGRAFF. The CDR3 DNA is TGCAGTGCGAGGACAGGGGGTCGAGCTTTCTTT.

This chain joins TRBV2 and TRBJ2-5; TRBD2 matches at 12 bases. With V trimmed by 7 bases and J by 3 bases, 6 bases remained unmatched. The CDR3 extends over 15 amino acids. The germline gives CDR1 SNHLY, CDR2 FYNNEI. The CDR3 loop is CASNWGLAGKETQYF. The CDR3 coding sequence is TGTGCCAGCAACTGGGGACTAGCGGGCAAAGAGACCCAGTACTTC.

The chain employs TRBV2 and TRBJ2-1, with TRBD2 identical over 8 bases. J was trimmed by 5 bases and V by 5 bases; bases with no gene match: 2. The CDR3 totals 13 residues. Germline assignment: CDR1 SNHLY and CDR2 FYNNEI. The CDR3: CASSLAGNNEQFF. The CDR3 nucleotides are TGTGCCAGCAGTCTAGCGGGTAACAATGAGCAGTTCTTC.

The sample holds one count of this clone. The V call is TRBV5-4, the J call TRBJ2-1, with TRBD1 matching 12 bases. This CDR3 has 14 amino acids. With V trimmed by 10 bases and J by 9 bases, 11 bases remained unmatched. Germline V gives CDR1 SGHNT, CDR2 YYREEE (reference sequence). The CDR3 loop reads CAGTRDRGQIEQFF. CDR3 nucleotides: TGTGCCGGCACGCGGGACAGGGGGCAGATTGAGCAGTTCTTC.

V usage is TRBV9 and J usage is TRBJ2-2; D might be TRBD1 (6 bases). Germline V gene data show CDR1 as SGDLS and CDR2 as YYNGEE. Trimming removed 0 bases from V and 7 bases from J, with 19 bases in between. The CDR3 consists of 17 residues. The CDR3 protein is CASSVVGLAGDNGELFF. The CDR3 coding sequence is TGTGCCAGCAGCGTAGTAGGGTTGGCAGGGGATAACGGGGAGCTGTTTTTT.

The V gene is TRBV15, the J gene TRBJ1-5; TRBD1 is a possible D gene (6 bases). The length of the CDR3 is 15 residues. Germline CDR1 and CDR2: LNHNV and YYDKDF (reference sequence). Deletions cut 0 bases from V and 4 bases from J, with 10 bases between. The CDR3 nucleotides are TGTGCCACCAGCAGAGATACGCAGGGGAATCAGCCCCAGCATTTT. Its protein product is CATSRDTQGNQPQHF.

V is TRBV18 and J is TRBJ1-2; 8 bases align to TRBD1. The CDR3 consists of 16 residues. The ends lost 3 bases at V and 3 bases at J; junction bases unmatched: 9. The germline V gene encodes CDR1 KGHSH and CDR2 LQKENI. The CDR3 nucleotides read TGTGCCAGCTCACCGCTACCCGGGACAGGTCACTATGGCTACACCTTC. Residues: CASSPLPGTGHYGYTF. Full variable domain (outside the CDR3, taken from reference TRBV18 and TRBJ1-2): NAGVMQNPRHLVRRRGQEARLRCSPMKGHSHVYWYRQLPEEGLKFMVYLQKENIIDESGMPKERFSAEFPKEGPSILRIQQVVRGDSAAYFCASSPLPGTGHYGYTFGSGTRLTVV.